The 5 T cell receptor beta chains in this list originate from one sample, sequenced in a study of T-cell memory formation after mild COVID-19 (dated by TCRdb to 2020 to 2022). To prepare the library, 5' RACE was applied. The sequencer was an Illumina NovaSeq 6000. TCRdb cleaned the public reads at Q25 with fastp, built clones with MiXCR and kept in-frame beta chains. When rows share a CDR3 protein, they turn into one entry using the most common DNA and genes. The sample yields approximately 430,000 distinct CDR3 sequences; more than 20% were counted once. In total, the top ten clones hold less than 15% of the sample. The specimen sequenced was PBMCs or a T cell subset sorted from them (not recorded which). These receptors came from an adult woman who had mild COVID-19 (a few samples of this study predate the infection). The sample titles of this study are shuffled in the database, so cell type and time point are left out; the donor was told from shared clones.

Only a few counts were recorded for this clonotype. For the CDR3, the DNA is TGTGCCAGTTCGCCCACCAGAGGGGGATGGGAAGGCTCTGGAAACACCATATATTTT. Encoded protein: CASSPTRGGWEGSGNTIYF. The chain is built from TRBV12-3 or TRBV12-4 and TRBJ1-3; weak D call: TRBD1 (6 bases). This CDR3 contains 19 residues. V lost 9 bases to trimming and J lost 0 bases, with 27 bases between them.

Only a few counts were recorded for this clonotype. The V gene is TRBV10-3, the J gene TRBJ2-1, with 11 nucleotides matching TRBD1. Germline values: CDR1 ENHRY, CDR2 SYGVKD. The V gene end was trimmed by 6 bases and the J gene end by 5 bases; junction bases not matched to a gene: 6. This CDR3 contains 15 residues. The CDR3 DNA is TGTGCCATCAGATCCGGGACAGGGGGACACAATGAGCAGTTCTTC. Its translation is CAIRSGTGGHNEQFF.

The V and J genes are TRBV19 and TRBJ1-5; a possible D gene is TRBD1 (5 bases). The CDR3 is made up of 17 amino acids. V was trimmed by 5 bases and J by 1 base, leaving 18 bases between them. Germline V gives CDR1 LNHDA, CDR2 SQIVND (reference sequence). The CDR3 loop reads CASSFSSRVESNQPQHF. The CDR3 DNA follows: TGTGCCAGTAGTTTTTCTTCCAGGGTTGAGAGCAATCAGCCCCAGCATTTT.

There are a few counts of this clonotype. This chain uses TRBV9 with TRBJ1-3; no reliable D call. The germline CDR1 and CDR2 sequences are SGDLS and YYNGEE. The germline V and J ends were trimmed by 5 bases and 0 bases, with 9 bases remaining between them. This CDR3 is 14 amino acids long. The DNA for the CDR3 is TGTGCCAGCAGTGCAGACGGCTCTGGAAACACCATATATTTT. This sequence encodes CASSADGSGNTIYF.

At least ten counts were recorded for this clonotype. The chain is built from TRBV5-1 and TRBJ2-7, with 9 bases lining up with TRBD1. Unmatched junction bases numbered 8, after V lost 2 bases and J lost 5 bases. Germline V lookup: CDR1 SGHRS, CDR2 YFSETQ. This CDR3 is 15 amino acids long. For the CDR3, the DNA is TGCGCCAGCAGCTTTTCCGGGGACAGGGCGGACGAGCAGTACTTC. Protein sequence: CASSFSGDRADEQYF. Full variable domain (missing parts from reference TRBV5-1 and TRBJ2-7): KAGVTQTPRYLIKTRGQQVTLSCSPISGHRSVSWYQQTPGQGLQFLFEYFSETQRNKGNFPGRFSGRQFSNSRSEMNVSTLELGDSALYLCASSFSGDRADEQYFGPGTRLTVT.